The subject of this entry is one T cell receptor (beta chain). What it binds is not known. The sample is drawn from a study of cytomegalovirus exposure and HLA in healthy donors. Findings and caveats of the study: Researchers left out some V segments, among them TRBV6-2 and TRBV6-3, as indistinguishable.

The germline CDR1 and CDR2 sequences are SGHRS and YFSETQ. Between the trimmed V and J ends, which lost 4 bases and 6 bases, there was a span of 17 bases. The CDR3 is made up of 14 amino acids. A multiplex PCR was run with 60 Vbeta primers and 13 Jbeta primers. The assay was immunoSEQ multiplex PCR, and TCRdb's table has in-frame clones only and misses some. The table records fewer than 300,000 clones, 80% of them present only once. The rearrangement uses TRBV5-1 and TRBJ2-7; weak D call: TRBD1 (5 bases). Sequencing was carried out using PBMCs. The receptor was isolated from a girl aged 2-10 years in good health and CMV-seronegative. The DNA for the CDR3 is TGCGCCAGCAGCCTAATAGGGGCTCCGGGCGAGCAGTACTTC. As protein: CASSLIGAPGEQYF.